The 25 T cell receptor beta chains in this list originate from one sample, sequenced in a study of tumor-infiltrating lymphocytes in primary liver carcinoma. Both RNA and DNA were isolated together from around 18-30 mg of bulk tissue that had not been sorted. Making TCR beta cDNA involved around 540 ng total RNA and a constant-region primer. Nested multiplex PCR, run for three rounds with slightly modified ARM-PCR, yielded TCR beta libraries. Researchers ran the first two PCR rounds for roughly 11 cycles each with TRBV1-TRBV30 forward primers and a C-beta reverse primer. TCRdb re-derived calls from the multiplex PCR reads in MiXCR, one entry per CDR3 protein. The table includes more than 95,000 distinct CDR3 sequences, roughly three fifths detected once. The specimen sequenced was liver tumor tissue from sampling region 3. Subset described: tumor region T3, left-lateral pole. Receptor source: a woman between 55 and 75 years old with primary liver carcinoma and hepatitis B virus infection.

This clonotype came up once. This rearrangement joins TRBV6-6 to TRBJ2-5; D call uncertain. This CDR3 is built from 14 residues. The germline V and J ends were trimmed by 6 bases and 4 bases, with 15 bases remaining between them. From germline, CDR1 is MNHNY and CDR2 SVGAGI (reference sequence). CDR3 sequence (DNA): TGTGCCAGCAGGTGGGAATTGACCCGAGAGACCCAGTACTTC. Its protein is CASRWELTRETQYF.

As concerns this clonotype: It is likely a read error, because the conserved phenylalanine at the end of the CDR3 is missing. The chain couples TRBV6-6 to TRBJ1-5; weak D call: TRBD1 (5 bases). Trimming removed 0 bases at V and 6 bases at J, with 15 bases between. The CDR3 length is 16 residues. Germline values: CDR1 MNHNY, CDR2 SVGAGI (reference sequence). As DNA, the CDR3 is TGTGCCAGCAGTTACTCCACCGGGGGAGGTGTTCAGCCCCAGCATTCT. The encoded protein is CASSYSTGGGVQPQHS.

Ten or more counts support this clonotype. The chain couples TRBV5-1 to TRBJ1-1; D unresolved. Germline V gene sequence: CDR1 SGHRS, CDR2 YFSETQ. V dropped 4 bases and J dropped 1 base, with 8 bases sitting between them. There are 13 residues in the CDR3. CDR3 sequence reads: CASSPAGNTEAFF. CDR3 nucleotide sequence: TGCGCCAGCAGCCCGGCGGGGAACACTGAAGCTTTCTTT.

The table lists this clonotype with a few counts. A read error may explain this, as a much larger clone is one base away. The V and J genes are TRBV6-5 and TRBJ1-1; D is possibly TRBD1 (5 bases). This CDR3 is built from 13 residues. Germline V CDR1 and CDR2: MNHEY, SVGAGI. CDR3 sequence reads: CVSRYSGDSEAFF. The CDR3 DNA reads TGTGTCAGCAGGTACAGTGGGGACTCTGAAGCTTTCTTT.

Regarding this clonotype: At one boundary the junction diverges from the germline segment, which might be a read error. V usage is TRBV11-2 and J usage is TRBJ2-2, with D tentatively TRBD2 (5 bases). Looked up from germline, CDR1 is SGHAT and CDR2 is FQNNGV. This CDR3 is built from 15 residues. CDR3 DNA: TGTGTCAGCAGCCCTCTGCAAGGACCGACCGGGGAGCTGTTCTTT. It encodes CVSSPLQGPTGELFF.

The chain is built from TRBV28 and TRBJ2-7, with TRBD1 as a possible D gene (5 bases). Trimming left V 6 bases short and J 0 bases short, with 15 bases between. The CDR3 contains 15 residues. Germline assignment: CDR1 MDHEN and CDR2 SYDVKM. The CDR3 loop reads CASSPWGVGSYEQYF. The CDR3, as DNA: TGTGCCAGCAGCCCCTGGGGCGTAGGCTCCTACGAGCAGTACTTC. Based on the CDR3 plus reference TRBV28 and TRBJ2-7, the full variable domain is DVKVTQSSRYLVKRTGEKVFLECVQDMDHENMFWYRQDPGLGLRLIYFSYDVKMKEKGDIPEGYSVSREKKERFSLILESASTNQTSMYLCASSPWGVGSYEQYFGPGTRLTVT.

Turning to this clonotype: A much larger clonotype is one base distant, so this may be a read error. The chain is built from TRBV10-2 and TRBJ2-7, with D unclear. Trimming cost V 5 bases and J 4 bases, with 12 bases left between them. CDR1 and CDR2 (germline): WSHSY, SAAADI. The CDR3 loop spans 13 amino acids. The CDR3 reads CASSSVERYEQYF. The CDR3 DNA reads TGCGCCAGCAGTAGCGTGGAACGTTACGAGCAGTACTTC.

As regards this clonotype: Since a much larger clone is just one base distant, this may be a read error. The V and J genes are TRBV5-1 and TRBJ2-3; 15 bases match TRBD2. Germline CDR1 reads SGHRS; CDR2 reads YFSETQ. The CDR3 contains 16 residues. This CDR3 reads CSSRPGLAGGADTQYF. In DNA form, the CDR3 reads TGCTCCAGCAGACCCGGACTAGCGGGAGGGGCAGATACGCAGTATTTT.

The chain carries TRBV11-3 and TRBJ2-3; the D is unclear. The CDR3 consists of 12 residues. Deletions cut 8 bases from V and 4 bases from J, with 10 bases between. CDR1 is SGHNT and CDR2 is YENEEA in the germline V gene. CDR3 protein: CASGGESDTQYF. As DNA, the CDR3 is TGTGCCAGCGGCGGCGAGTCAGATACGCAGTATTTT.

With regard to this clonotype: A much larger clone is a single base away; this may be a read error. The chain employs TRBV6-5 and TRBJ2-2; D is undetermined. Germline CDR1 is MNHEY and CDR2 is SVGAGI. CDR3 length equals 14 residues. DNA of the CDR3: TGTGCCAGCAGTTTTCGCCCGAACACCAGGGAGCTGTTTTTT. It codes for CASSFRPNTRELFF.

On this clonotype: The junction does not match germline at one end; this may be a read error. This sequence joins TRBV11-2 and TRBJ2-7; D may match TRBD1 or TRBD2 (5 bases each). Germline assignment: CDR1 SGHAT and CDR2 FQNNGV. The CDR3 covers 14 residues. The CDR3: CSSAAYRGAYGQYF. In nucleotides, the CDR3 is TGTTCCAGCGCAGCTTACCGGGGCGCCTACGGGCAGTACTTC.

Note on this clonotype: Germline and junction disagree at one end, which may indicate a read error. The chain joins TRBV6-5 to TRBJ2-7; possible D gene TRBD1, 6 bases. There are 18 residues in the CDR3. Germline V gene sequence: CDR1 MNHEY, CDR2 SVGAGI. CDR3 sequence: CASSKHPPAGADSYEQYF. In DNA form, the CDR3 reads TGCGCCAGCAGTAAACACCCTCCCGCAGGGGCGGACTCCTACGAGCAGTACTTC.

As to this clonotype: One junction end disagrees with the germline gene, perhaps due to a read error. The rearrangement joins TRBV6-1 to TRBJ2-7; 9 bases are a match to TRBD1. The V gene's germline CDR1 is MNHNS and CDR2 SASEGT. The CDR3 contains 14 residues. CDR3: CASRTGTGRHEQHF. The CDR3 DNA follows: TGTGCTAGCAGAACAGGGACAGGGCGGCACGAGCAGCACTTC.

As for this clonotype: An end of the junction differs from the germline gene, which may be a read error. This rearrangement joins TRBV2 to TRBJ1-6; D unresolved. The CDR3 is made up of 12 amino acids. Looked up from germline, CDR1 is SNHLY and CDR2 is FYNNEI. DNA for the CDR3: TGTGCCAGTGTGGGCTATAATTCACCCATCCACTTT. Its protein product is CASVGYNSPIHF.

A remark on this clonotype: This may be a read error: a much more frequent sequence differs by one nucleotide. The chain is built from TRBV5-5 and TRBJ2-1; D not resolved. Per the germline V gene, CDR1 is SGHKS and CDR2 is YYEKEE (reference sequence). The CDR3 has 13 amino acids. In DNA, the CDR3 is TGTGCCGGCAGCCAGGAAGGGCCCAATGAGCAGTTCTTC. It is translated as CAGSQEGPNEQFF.

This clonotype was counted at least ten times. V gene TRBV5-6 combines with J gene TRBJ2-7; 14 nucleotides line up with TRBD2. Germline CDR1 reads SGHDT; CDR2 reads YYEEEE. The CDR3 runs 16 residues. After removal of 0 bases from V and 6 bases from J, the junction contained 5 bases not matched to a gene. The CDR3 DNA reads TGTGCCAGCAGCTTGGCGGGACTAGCGGGAGTGGGCGAGCAGTACTTC. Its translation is CASSLAGLAGVGEQYF. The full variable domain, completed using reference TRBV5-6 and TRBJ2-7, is DAGVTQSPTHLIKTRGQQVTLRCSPKSGHDTVSWYQQALGQGPQFIFQYYEEEERQRGNFPDRFSGHQFPNYSSELNVNALLLGDSALYLCASSLAGLAGVGEQYFGPGTRLTVT.

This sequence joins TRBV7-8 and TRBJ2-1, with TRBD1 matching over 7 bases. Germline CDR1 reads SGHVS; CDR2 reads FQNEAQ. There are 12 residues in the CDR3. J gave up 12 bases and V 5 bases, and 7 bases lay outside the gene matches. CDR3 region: CASSANRGGQFF. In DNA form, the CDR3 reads TGTGCCAGCAGCGCCAACAGGGGTGGGCAGTTCTTC.

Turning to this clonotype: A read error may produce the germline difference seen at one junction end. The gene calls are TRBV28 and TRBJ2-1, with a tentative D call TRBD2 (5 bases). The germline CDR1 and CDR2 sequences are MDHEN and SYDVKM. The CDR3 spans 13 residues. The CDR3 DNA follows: TGTGCCAGCAGTTTACCGGGGAACAATGAGCAGATCTTC. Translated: CASSLPGNNEQIF.

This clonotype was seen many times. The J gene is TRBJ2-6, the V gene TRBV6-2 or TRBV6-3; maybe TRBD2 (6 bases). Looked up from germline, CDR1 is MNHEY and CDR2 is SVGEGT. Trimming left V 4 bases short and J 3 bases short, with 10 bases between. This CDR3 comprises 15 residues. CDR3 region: CASSLGGGGANVLTF. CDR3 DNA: TGTGCCAGCAGTTTGGGGGGAGGTGGGGCCAACGTCCTGACTTTC.

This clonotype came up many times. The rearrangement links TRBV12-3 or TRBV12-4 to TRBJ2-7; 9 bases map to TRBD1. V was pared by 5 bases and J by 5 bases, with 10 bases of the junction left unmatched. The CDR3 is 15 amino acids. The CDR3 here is CASSPGVGTGHEQYF. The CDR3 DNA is TGTGCCAGCAGTCCGGGGGTCGGGACAGGGCACGAGCAGTACTTC.

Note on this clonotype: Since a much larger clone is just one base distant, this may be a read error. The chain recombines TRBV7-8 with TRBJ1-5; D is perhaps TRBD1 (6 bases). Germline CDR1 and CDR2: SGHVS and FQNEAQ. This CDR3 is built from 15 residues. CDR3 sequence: CACSIATGLGQPQHF. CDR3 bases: TGTGCCTGCAGCATAGCAACAGGGTTGGGGCAGCCCCAGCATTTT. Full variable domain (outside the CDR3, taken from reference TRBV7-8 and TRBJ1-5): GAGVSQSPRYKVAKRGQDVALRCDPISGHVSLFWYQQALGQGPEFLTYFQNEAQLDKSGLPSDRFFAERPEGSVSTLKIQRTQQEDSAVYLCACSIATGLGQPQHFGDGTRLSIL.

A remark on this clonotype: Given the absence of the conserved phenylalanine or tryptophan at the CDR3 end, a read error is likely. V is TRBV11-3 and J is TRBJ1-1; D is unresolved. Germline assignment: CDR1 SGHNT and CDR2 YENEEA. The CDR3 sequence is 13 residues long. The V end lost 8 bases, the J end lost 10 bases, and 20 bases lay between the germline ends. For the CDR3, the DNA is TGTGCCAGCGGCCGACCTGACCTGCCTGGAGCTTTCGTT. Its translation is CASGRPDLPGAFV.

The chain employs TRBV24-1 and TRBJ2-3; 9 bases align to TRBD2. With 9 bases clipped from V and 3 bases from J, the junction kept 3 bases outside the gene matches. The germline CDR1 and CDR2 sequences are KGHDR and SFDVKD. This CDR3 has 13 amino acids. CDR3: CATGREGTDTQYF. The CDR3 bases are TGTGCCACCGGGCGGGAGGGGACAGATACGCAGTATTTT.

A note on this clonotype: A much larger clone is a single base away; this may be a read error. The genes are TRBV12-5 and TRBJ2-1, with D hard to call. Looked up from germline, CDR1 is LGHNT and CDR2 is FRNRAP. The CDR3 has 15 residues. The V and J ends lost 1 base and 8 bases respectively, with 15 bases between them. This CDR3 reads CASGLGILPGHEQFF. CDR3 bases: TGTGCTAGTGGTTTGGGCATCCTCCCCGGACATGAGCAGTTCTTC. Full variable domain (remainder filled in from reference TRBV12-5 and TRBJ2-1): DARVTQTPRHKVTEMGQEVTMRCQPILGHNTVFWYRQTMMQGLELLAYFRNRAPLDDSGMPKDRFSAEMPDATLATLKIQPSEPRDSAVYFCASGLGILPGHEQFFGPGTRLTVL.

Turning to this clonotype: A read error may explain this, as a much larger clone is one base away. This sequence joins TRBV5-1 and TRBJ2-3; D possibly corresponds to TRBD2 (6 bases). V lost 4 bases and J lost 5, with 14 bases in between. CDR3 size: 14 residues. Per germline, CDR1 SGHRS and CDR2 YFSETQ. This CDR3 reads CASSPGDGGDTQYF. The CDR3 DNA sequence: TGCGCCAGCAGCCCCGGAGACGGGGGAGATACGCAGTATTTT. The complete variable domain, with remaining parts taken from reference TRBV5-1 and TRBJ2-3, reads KAGVTQTPRYLIKTRGQQVTLSCSPISGHRSVSWYQQTPGQGLQFLFEYFSETQRNKGNFPGRFSGRQFSNSRSEMNVSTLELGDSALYLCASSPGDGGDTQYFGPGTRLTVL.